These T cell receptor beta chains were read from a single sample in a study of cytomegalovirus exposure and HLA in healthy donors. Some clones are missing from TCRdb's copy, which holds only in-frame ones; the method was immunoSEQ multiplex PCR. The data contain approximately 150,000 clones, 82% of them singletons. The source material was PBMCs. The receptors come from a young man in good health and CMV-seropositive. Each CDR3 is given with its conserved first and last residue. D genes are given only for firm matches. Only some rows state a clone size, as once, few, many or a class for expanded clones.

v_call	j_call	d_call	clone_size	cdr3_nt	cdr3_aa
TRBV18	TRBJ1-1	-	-	TGTGCCAGCTCACCGGAGGAGAACACTGAAGCTTTCTTT	CASSPEENTEAFF
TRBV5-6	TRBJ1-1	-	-	TGTGCCAGCAGCTTGAAAGGGACAATGAACACTGAAGCTTTCTTT	CASSLKGTMNTEAFF
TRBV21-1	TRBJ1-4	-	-	TGTGCCAGCAGCAACAGGGCCAGGGGGCTCTCGGAAAAACTGTTTTTT	CASSNRARGLSEKLFF
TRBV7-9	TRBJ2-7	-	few	TGTTTTAGCAAGCAAAAGACGGCATACGAGCAGTACTTC	CFSKQKTAYEQYF
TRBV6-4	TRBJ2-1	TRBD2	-	TGTGCCAGCAGTGACTCGGGGGGGGGACACAATGAGCAGTTCTTC	CASSDSGGGHNEQFF
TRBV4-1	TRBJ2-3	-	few	TGCGCCAGCCGAACCCCTGGGCGGGAAGATACGCAGTATTTT	CASRTPGREDTQYF
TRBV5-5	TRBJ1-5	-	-	TGTGCCAGCAGCTCCAGGGATAGCAATCAGCCCCAGCATTTT	CASSSRDSNQPQHF
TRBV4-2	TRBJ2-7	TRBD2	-	TGTGCCAGCAGCCAAGGCACTAGCGGGAGTATCGACGAGCAGTACTTC	CASSQGTSGSIDEQYF
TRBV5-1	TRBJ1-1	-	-	TGCGCCAGCAGCGGAGACACTGAAGCTTTCTTT	CASSGDTEAFF
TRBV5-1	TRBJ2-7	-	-	TGCGCCAGCAGCTTCTCAGATTCCTACGAGCAGTACTTC	CASSFSDSYEQYF
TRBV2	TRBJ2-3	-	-	TGTGCCAGCTGGTCTAGGGATACGCAGTATTTT	CASWSRDTQYF
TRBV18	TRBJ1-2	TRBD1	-	TGTGCCAGCTCTTCCACAGGGGACAACTATGGCTACACCTTC	CASSSTGDNYGYTF
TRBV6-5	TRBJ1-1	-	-	TGTGCCAGCTATACATCAAGGGGAAACACTGAAGCTTTCTTT	CASYTSRGNTEAFF
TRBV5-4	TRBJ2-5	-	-	TGTGCCAGCACCCGAACGGGGGGCCTGAACCAAGAGACCCAGTACTTC	CASTRTGGLNQETQYF
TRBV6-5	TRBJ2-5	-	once	TGTGCCAGCAGTTACTCCTGGACAGCCTTCCAAGAGACCCAGTACTTC	CASSYSWTAFQETQYF
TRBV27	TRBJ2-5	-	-	TGTGCCAGCAGTGATACCCTAGGCGTTCAAGAGACCCAGTACTTC	CASSDTLGVQETQYF
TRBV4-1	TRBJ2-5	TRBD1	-	TGCGCCAGCAGCCTAGATGTGACAGGGCGCCAAGAGACCCAGTACTTC	CASSLDVTGRQETQYF
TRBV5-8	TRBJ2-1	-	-	TGTGCCAGCAGCCCCGCCAGGACAGAGTGGCATGAGCAGTTCTTC	CASSPARTEWHEQFF
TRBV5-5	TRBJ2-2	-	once	TGTGCCAGCAGCTTGGCGGGAGAATTCCCCGGGGAGCTGCTTTTT	CASSLAGEFPGELLF
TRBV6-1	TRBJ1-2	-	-	TGTGCCAGCAGGGAACCGGACAGCCATGGCTACACCTTC	CASREPDSHGYTF
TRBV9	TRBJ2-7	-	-	TGTGCCAGCAGCGTAGCTTTTGGACAGTACGAGCAGTACTTC	CASSVAFGQYEQYF
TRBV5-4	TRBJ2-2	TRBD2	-	TGTGCCAGCAGTTCCGATCCGCGGGGGACGAACACCGGGGAGCTGTTTTTT	CASSSDPRGTNTGELFF
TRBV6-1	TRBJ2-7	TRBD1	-	TGTGCCAGCAGCCCCCTCGGGGACAGGGCAATCGAGCAGTACTTC	CASSPLGDRAIEQYF
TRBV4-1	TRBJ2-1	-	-	TGCGCCAGCAGCCAAGTGGGGCTAGCGAGTCCGTTCTTC	CASSQVGLASPFF
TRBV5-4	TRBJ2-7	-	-	TGTGCCAGCAGCCCCGCGTTGGGGCCCGAGCAGTACTTC	CASSPALGPEQYF